This TCR beta chain was sequenced during a study of beta chain features in type 1 diabetes. Study findings and constraints: Among patients with Type 1 diabetes, TCRB CDR3s were moderately but significantly shorter in every one of the four CD4+ subsets.

The table lists this clone with a few counts. As yet, its antigen is unknown. The sequenced template was cDNA made from the entire isolated RNA. Only in-frame clones appear in the TCRdb table, and some are missing; sequencing was by immunoSEQ multiplex PCR. This table holds some 350,000 clones, 9.6% found once. This CDR3 has 12 amino acids. Germline CDR1 MNHNS, CDR2 SASEGT. V lost 8 bases to trimming and J lost 0 bases, with 8 bases between them. The sequence derives from a man between 25 and 39 years old with type 1 diabetes. The chain has TRBV6-1 and TRBJ2-7; no definite D call. Sequencing was done on a sample of central memory CD4+ T cells from blood. The CDR3, as DNA: TGTGCCAGCTTGGCTAGCTCCTACGAGCAGTACTTC. Its translation is CASLASSYEQYF.